This is a list of T cell receptor beta chains from one sample in a study of post-analysis software for immune sequencing data. MiXCR was run by TCRdb on the PCR reads, yielding one entry per CDR3 protein. This sample carries some 700,000 distinct CDR3 sequences, 59% of them seen once, and the ten largest clones take approximately 10%. Sequences were obtained from blood. These receptor sequences come from a girl aged 2 to 9 with multiple sclerosis. Both conserved end residues are part of each CDR3. D genes are given only for firm matches. A row's size may be missing; if present it is once, few, many or a size class.

clone size	V gene	D gene	J gene	CDR3 protein	CDR3 DNA
-	TRBV11-2	-	TRBJ2-4	CASSLSGSPIQYF	TGTGCCAGCAGCTTATCGGGGAGTCCCATTCAGTACTTC
-	TRBV2	TRBD2	TRBJ2-3	CASISGGSDTQYF	TGTGCCAGCATCTCGGGGGGATCAGATACGCAGTATTTT
-	TRBV29-1	-	TRBJ2-1	CSVSDRNNEQFF	TGCAGCGTCTCCGACAGAAACAATGAGCAGTTCTTC
once	TRBV12-3/TRBV12-4	-	TRBJ2-3	CASSLNLQPADTQYF	TGTGCCAGCAGTCTAAACCTTCAACCCGCAGATACGCAGTATTTT
-	TRBV4-1	TRBD2	TRBJ2-7	CASSQDSLAEQMIGSYEQYF	TGCGCCAGCAGCCAAGATTCCCTAGCGGAGCAAATGATCGGGTCCTACGAGCAGTACTTC
few	TRBV7-2	-	TRBJ2-5	CASSLVNGVSGGATQYF	TGTGCCAGCAGCTTAGTTAACGGAGTGTCCGGGGGAGCGACCCAGTACTTC
-	TRBV9	TRBD2	TRBJ2-3	CASSVGLTSGNSDTQYF	TGTGCCAGCAGCGTGGGGTTGACTAGCGGGAACTCAGATACGCAGTATTTT
few	TRBV27	-	TRBJ2-5	CASSPLASETQYF	TGTGCCAGCTCACCACTGGCTTCAGAGACCCAGTACTTC
-	TRBV7-6	-	TRBJ1-1	CASSLMASGEAFF	TGTGCCAGCAGCTTGATGGCGTCGGGTGAAGCTTTCTTT
-	TRBV7-2	TRBD2	TRBJ2-3	CASSLQAGVHSDTQYF	TGTGCCAGCAGCTTACAAGCGGGGGTGCACTCAGATACGCAGTATTTT
-	TRBV7-2	TRBD2	TRBJ2-3	CASSSYSGGATDTQYF	TGTGCCAGCAGCTCCTATAGCGGGGGGGCAACAGATACGCAGTATTTT
once	TRBV4-1	TRBD2	TRBJ2-7	CASSQGTWTSGPHEQYF	TGCGCCAGCAGCCAAGGGACTTGGACTAGCGGGCCCCACGAGCAGTACTTC
few	TRBV5-6	TRBD1	TRBJ2-5	CASRGQGVERGLETQYF	TGTGCCAGCCGTGGACAGGGGGTCGAAAGAGGATTAGAGACCCAGTACTTC
-	TRBV3-1	TRBD2	TRBJ2-3	CASSPRTSGRAMDTQYF	TGTGCCAGCAGCCCTAGGACTAGCGGGAGGGCCATGGATACGCAGTATTTT
-	TRBV5-5	-	TRBJ2-7	CASSRDIPYEQYF	TGTGCCAGCAGCCGGGACATACCCTACGAGCAGTACTTC
-	TRBV5-6	TRBD1	TRBJ2-1	CASSPGQGIGDEQFF	TGTGCCAGCAGCCCGGGACAGGGGATCGGGGATGAGCAGTTCTTC
once	TRBV20-1	TRBD1	TRBJ1-4	CSAATGTVPTNEKLFF	TGCAGTGCGGCAACGGGGACAGTTCCAACTAATGAAAAACTGTTTTTT
-	TRBV7-9	-	TRBJ2-6	CASSLERPGANVLTF	TGTGCCAGCAGCTTAGAGAGACCTGGGGCCAACGTCCTGACTTTC
-	TRBV9	-	TRBJ2-3	CASSAARGDTQYF	TGTGCCAGCAGCGCGGCTAGAGGGGATACGCAGTATTTT
few	TRBV12-3/TRBV12-4	TRBD2	TRBJ2-3	CASSRSAGGPTDTQYF	TGTGCCAGCAGCCGATCAGCGGGAGGGCCTACAGATACGCAGTATTTT
once	TRBV3-1	-	TRBJ2-5	CASSQPLQETQYF	TGTGCCAGCAGCCAACCTCTTCAAGAGACCCAGTACTTC
-	TRBV25-1	TRBD1	TRBJ2-5	CASSEYGQGVETQYF	TGTGCCAGCAGTGAATATGGACAGGGGGTAGAGACCCAGTACTTC
once	TRBV5-1	TRBD2	TRBJ2-7	CASSSAAGLASYEQYF	TGCGCCAGCAGCTCCGCAGCGGGATTGGCCTCCTACGAGCAGTACTTC
-	TRBV15	-	TRBJ2-2	CATSRDPEPTGELFF	TGTGCCACCAGCAGAGACCCTGAACCCACCGGGGAGCTGTTTTTT
-	TRBV10-2	-	TRBJ1-4	CASGSAERKLFF	TGCGCCAGCGGGTCGGCCGAACGAAAACTGTTTTTT
-	TRBV7-2	TRBD1	TRBJ1-1	CASSLDAGQGWTEAFF	TGTGCCAGCAGCTTAGACGCGGGACAGGGATGGACTGAAGCTTTCTTT
-	TRBV20-1	TRBD1	TRBJ2-1	CSASSGQTNYNEQFF	TGCAGTGCTAGTTCGGGACAGACAAACTACAATGAGCAGTTCTTC
-	TRBV10-3	TRBD1	TRBJ1-2	CAINPRTGIANYGYTF	TGTGCCATCAACCCTCGGACAGGGATAGCTAACTATGGCTACACCTTC
-	TRBV6-5	TRBD2	TRBJ2-7	CASSPTSGSSYEQYF	TGTGCCAGCAGTCCTACTAGCGGTAGCTCCTACGAGCAGTACTTC
few	TRBV7-2	-	TRBJ2-1	CASSLRPARGQFF	TGTGCCAGCAGCTTACGGCCGGCCAGGGGGCAGTTCTTC
-	TRBV10-3	-	TRBJ1-2	CAIRERDEAGGYTF	TGTGCCATCAGGGAGAGGGACGAGGCAGGGGGCTACACCTTC
-	TRBV12-3/TRBV12-4	TRBD1	TRBJ1-2	CASSSRTGNYGYTF	TGTGCCAGCAGTTCCCGGACAGGGAACTATGGCTACACCTTC
once	TRBV5-1	-	TRBJ1-5	CASTVRSGQPQHF	TGCGCCAGCACGGTTAGATCTGGACAGCCCCAGCATTTT
-	TRBV7-2	TRBD2	TRBJ2-1	CASSLGPGLANNEQFF	TGTGCCAGCAGCTTAGGGCCGGGACTAGCGAACAATGAGCAGTTCTTC
-	TRBV9	-	TRBJ1-2	CASSSPQGVNYGYTF	TGTGCCAGCAGCTCACCACAAGGGGTTAACTATGGCTACACCTTC
-	TRBV20-1	TRBD2	TRBJ2-1	CSAREASGRNSEQFF	TGCAGTGCTAGAGAGGCTAGCGGGAGAAACAGTGAGCAGTTCTTC
few	TRBV3-1	-	TRBJ2-7	CASSQFPGTFEQYF	TGTGCCAGCAGCCAGTTTCCAGGGACCTTTGAGCAGTACTTC
medium-sized	TRBV14	-	TRBJ2-5	CASSQDRQTQYF	TGTGCCAGCAGCCAAGATCGACAGACCCAGTACTTC
-	TRBV20-1	-	TRBJ1-5	CSAKNSQGIVNQPQHF	TGCAGTGCTAAAAACTCCCAGGGAATCGTCAATCAGCCCCAGCATTTT
-	TRBV20-1	TRBD1	TRBJ1-5	CSARAQGQDQPQHF	TGCAGTGCTAGAGCACAGGGGCAAGACCAGCCCCAGCATTTT
few	TRBV5-5	-	TRBJ1-2	CASSLTGDYGYTF	TGTGCCAGCAGCTTGACCGGGGACTATGGCTACACCTTC
-	TRBV9	-	TRBJ2-7	CASSVDRFSLEQYF	TGTGCCAGCAGCGTCGACCGCTTCTCCCTCGAGCAGTACTTC
-	TRBV12-3/TRBV12-4	-	TRBJ2-1	CASSFSKTYNEQFF	TGTGCCAGCAGTTTTTCTAAGACCTACAATGAGCAGTTCTTC
-	TRBV3-1	-	TRBJ1-2	CASSQGQRYTF	TGTGCCAGCAGCCAAGGGCAGCGTTACACCTTC
few	TRBV20-1	TRBD1	TRBJ2-1	CSARDLRGQDTYNEQFF	TGCAGTGCTAGAGATCTAAGGGGACAGGATACCTACAATGAGCAGTTCTTC
-	TRBV29-1	TRBD1	TRBJ1-5	CSAITTGQPQHF	TGCAGCGCTATAACGACAGGGCAGCCCCAGCATTTT
few	TRBV6-5	-	TRBJ1-2	CASSYSTRVGGYTF	TGTGCCAGCAGTTACTCGACCAGGGTCGGTGGCTACACCTTC
-	TRBV2	-	TRBJ1-6	CASSEEGRGGNNSPLHF	TGTGCCAGCAGTGAAGAAGGTCGGGGCGGAAATAATTCACCCCTCCACTTT
-	TRBV20-1	-	TRBJ1-1	CSARDSALRGTEAFF	TGCAGTGCTAGAGATAGCGCCCTCCGAGGTACTGAAGCTTTCTTT
-	TRBV9	-	TRBJ2-3	CASSVGGSGSTDTQYF	TGTGCCAGCAGCGTAGGGGGTAGCGGAAGCACAGATACGCAGTATTTT
-	TRBV5-1	-	TRBJ1-1	CASSSGRLNTEAFF	TGCGCCAGCAGCTCGGGACGGCTGAACACTGAAGCTTTCTTT
-	TRBV6-5	-	TRBJ2-3	CASSYSELSTDTQYF	TGTGCCAGCAGTTACTCGGAGCTTAGCACAGATACGCAGTATTTT
once	TRBV5-1	TRBD1	TRBJ1-1	CASSRGGTVNTEAFF	TGCGCCAGCAGCCGGGGAGGGACAGTGAACACTGAAGCTTTCTTT